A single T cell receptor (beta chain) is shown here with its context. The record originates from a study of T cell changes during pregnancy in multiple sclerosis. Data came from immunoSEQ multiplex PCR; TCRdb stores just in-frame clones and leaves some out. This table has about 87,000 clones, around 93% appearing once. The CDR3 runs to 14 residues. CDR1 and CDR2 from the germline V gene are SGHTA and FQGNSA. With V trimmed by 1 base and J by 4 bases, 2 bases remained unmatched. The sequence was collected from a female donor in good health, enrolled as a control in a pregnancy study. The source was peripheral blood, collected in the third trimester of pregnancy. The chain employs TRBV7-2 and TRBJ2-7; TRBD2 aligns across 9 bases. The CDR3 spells CASSLVAGEYEQYF. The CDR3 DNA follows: TGTGCCAGCAGCTTAGTAGCGGGAGAATACGAGCAGTACTTC.